This T cell receptor (beta chain) was sequenced for a study of cytomegalovirus exposure and HLA in healthy donors. PCR primers comprised 60 Vbeta and 13 Jbeta primers. This table comes from immunoSEQ multiplex PCR, and its TCRdb copy is limited to in-frame clones, with some not included. The sample lists around 260,000 clones, about 80% seen once, with about 0.28% in the top ten. Findings of the study overall: Among TCR sequences, most were rare, though some public TCRs appeared in many donors. 16,951 TCR beta sequences were associated with HLA alleles at 0.05 false discovery rate in a later analysis. Later, an analysis showed that TCR beta chains associated with HLA were more clonally expanded than others that were equally common. The authors excluded some V segments, including TRBV6-2 and TRBV6-3, as indistinguishable.

V dropped 3 bases and J dropped 2; count of bases not matched to a gene: 10. This CDR3 is built from 17 residues. Germline values: CDR1 SNHLY, CDR2 FYNNEI. Note on this clone: What it recognizes is unknown.

What was sequenced was PBMCs. V gene TRBV2 combines with J gene TRBJ2-1, with 7 bases lining up with TRBD1. The receptor was derived from a girl aged 2-10 years in good health and CMV-seronegative. The chain's CDR3 is CASSETGSRDAYNEQFF. The CDR3, as DNA: TGTGCCAGCAGTGAGACAGGGAGTAGGGATGCCTACAATGAGCAGTTCTTC.